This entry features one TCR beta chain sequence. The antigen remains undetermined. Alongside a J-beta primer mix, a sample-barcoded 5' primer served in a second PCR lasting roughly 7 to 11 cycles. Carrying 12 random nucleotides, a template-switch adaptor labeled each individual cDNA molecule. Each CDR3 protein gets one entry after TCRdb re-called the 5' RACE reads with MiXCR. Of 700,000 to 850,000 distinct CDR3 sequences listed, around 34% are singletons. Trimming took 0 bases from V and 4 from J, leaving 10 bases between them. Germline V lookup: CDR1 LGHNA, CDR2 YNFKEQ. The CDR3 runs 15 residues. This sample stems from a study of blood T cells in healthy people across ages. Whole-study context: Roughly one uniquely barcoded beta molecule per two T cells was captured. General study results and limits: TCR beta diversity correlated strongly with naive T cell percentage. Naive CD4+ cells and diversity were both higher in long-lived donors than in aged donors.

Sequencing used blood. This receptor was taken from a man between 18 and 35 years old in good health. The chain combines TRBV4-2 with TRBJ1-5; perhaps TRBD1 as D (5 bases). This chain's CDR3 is CASSQESGQNQPQHF. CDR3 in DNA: TGTGCCAGCAGCCAAGAATCAGGGCAAAATCAGCCCCAGCATTTT.